Presented here are 21 T cell receptor beta chains from one specimen sequenced in a study of radiotherapy plus CTLA-4 blockade in lung cancer (dated by TCRdb to the late 2010s). Preparation of the library involved the immunoSEQ multiplex PCR assay. TCRdb limited this immuneACCESS table to in-frame rearrangements with V and J called. A share of clones is missing; checked studies link under half to unresolved V genes, and the rest is unexplained. The sample table contains more than 55,000 clones; only one count was recorded for around 80% of them. The ten largest clones represent roughly 4% of the sample. The material was peripheral blood, obtained from a patient treated with radiotherapy plus ipilimumab. These receptors came from a human donor with non-small cell lung cancer who had a partial response to radiotherapy plus ipilimumab.

The CDR3 DNA reads as TGCAGCGTTGAACCACGACAGGGCTCAAACTATGGCTACACCTTC. Its translation: CSVEPRQGSNYGYTF. V is TRBV29-1 and J is TRBJ1-2; 7 nucleotides line up with TRBD1. With 2 bases clipped from V and 2 bases from J, the junction kept 8 bases outside the gene matches. The CDR3 has 15 amino acids. The V gene's germline CDR1 is SQVTM and CDR2 ANQGSEA.

V is TRBV5-4 and J is TRBJ1-1, with D possibly being TRBD1 (6 bases). Looked up from germline, CDR1 is SGHNT and CDR2 is YYREEE (reference sequence). Between the trimmed V and J ends, which lost 4 bases and 0 bases, there was a span of 19 bases. The CDR3 is 17 amino acids. CDR3 region: CASSLKRGASVNTEAFF. The CDR3 region has the DNA TGTGCCAGCAGCCTCAAACGGGGGGCTTCGGTGAACACTGAAGCTTTCTTT.

The genes are TRBV4-1 and TRBJ2-2; 7 positions match TRBD1. V shed 3 bases and J 0 bases; nucleotides not matched to a gene: 7. Germline V gives CDR1 MGHRA, CDR2 YSYEKL. CDR3 size: 17 residues. The CDR3 sequence is CASSQDGDSANTGELFF. Here the CDR3 DNA reads TGCGCCAGCAGCCAGGACGGGGACAGCGCGAACACCGGGGAGCTGTTTTTT.

The rearrangement uses TRBV7-2 and TRBJ2-1; 8 nucleotides match TRBD1. J was trimmed by 0 bases and V by 2 bases; bases with no gene match: 3. CDR1 and CDR2 (germline): SGHTA, FQGNSA. The CDR3 is 16 amino acids. CDR3 coding DNA: TGTGCCAGCAGCTTAAACAGGGGGAGCTCCTACAATGAGCAGTTCTTC. Its protein is CASSLNRGSSYNEQFF.

In this sample, this clone turned up a few times. V gene TRBV27 combines with J gene TRBJ2-1, with no clear D. The CDR3 covers 13 residues. Germline CDR1 MNHEY, CDR2 SMNVEV (reference sequence). Trimming cost V 7 bases and J 5 bases, with 12 bases left between them. CDR3 sequence: CASKAGANNEQFF. CDR3 coding DNA: TGTGCCAGCAAAGCCGGAGCGAACAATGAGCAGTTCTTC.

The chain recombines TRBV9 with TRBJ1-1; D is ambiguous. The CDR3 covers 18 residues. With 3 bases removed from V and 3 bases from J, the gap between germline ends came to 24 bases. Germline lookup yields CDR1 SGDLS and CDR2 YYNGEE. CDR3 protein: CASSASLGGVQSDTEAFF. The CDR3 DNA reads TGTGCCAGCAGCGCCTCCCTGGGCGGGGTTCAGTCCGACACTGAAGCTTTCTTT.

This clone was observed a handful of times. V is TRBV11-2 and J is TRBJ1-5; unclear D gene. V lost 10 bases and J 0 bases, leaving 19 bases between the germline ends. This CDR3 contains 16 residues. Germline CDR1 SGHAT, CDR2 FQNNGV. The DNA of the CDR3 is TGTGCCACCAAGATCTCAGGCGCTCATAGCAATCAGCCCCAGCATTTT. This gives the protein CATKISGAHSNQPQHF.

In its sample, this clone was seen once. J is TRBJ2-7 and V is TRBV28; 7 bases align to TRBD2. The CDR3 loop spans 14 amino acids. The V gene end was trimmed by 8 bases and the J gene end by 7 bases; junction bases not matched to a gene: 14. In germline, CDR1 is MDHEN, CDR2 SYDVKM. DNA of the CDR3: TGTGCCAGCCGGCGAGCGGGGCTTGGGAGGGAGCAGTACTTC. Protein: CASRRAGLGREQYF.

The gene calls are TRBV5-4 and TRBJ2-7, with TRBD1 identical over 9 bases. This CDR3 is built from 15 residues. The V and J ends lost 2 bases and 7 bases, in that order; junction bases with no gene match: 10. Germline assignment: CDR1 SGHNT and CDR2 YYREEE (reference sequence). CDR3 DNA sequence: TGTGCCAGCAGCTTCCGGGACAGGGCACTGGGGGAGCAGTACTTC. Translated: CASSFRDRALGEQYF.

This clone was picked up one time. The chain has TRBV12-5 and TRBJ1-1; possible D gene TRBD1, 6 bases. Germline V lookup: CDR1 LGHNT, CDR2 FRNRAP. Trimming pared 3 bases from V and 2 bases from J, leaving 16 bases between. CDR3 length equals 16 residues. The CDR3 loop is CASGFAGEGDNTEAFF. The CDR3 nucleotides read TGTGCTAGTGGTTTTGCAGGGGAGGGGGATAACACTGAAGCTTTCTTT.

The gene calls are TRBV2 and TRBJ1-2; 9 bases map to TRBD1. The CDR3 length is 15 residues. J lost 0 bases, V lost 9 bases, and 8 bases had no gene match. Germline V CDR1 and CDR2: SNHLY, FYNNEI. Written as DNA, the CDR3 is TGTGCCAGTCGACAGGGGGTAAAAACTAACTATGGCTACACCTTC. This sequence encodes CASRQGVKTNYGYTF.

This sequence joins TRBV11-2 and TRBJ1-2; D gene uncertain. This CDR3 contains 15 residues. Between the trimmed V and J ends, which lost 1 base and 4 bases, there was a span of 13 bases. CDR1 and CDR2 (germline): SGHAT, FQNNGV. CDR3 sequence (DNA): TGTGCCAGCAGCTTAGGCCTGACGGGAGGCTATGGCTACACCTTC. Residues: CASSLGLTGGYGYTF.

The J gene is TRBJ1-5, the V gene TRBV6-5; possibly TRBD1 for D (6 bases). V lost 5 bases, J lost 6 bases, and 11 bases lay in between. Germline V lookup: CDR1 MNHEY, CDR2 SVGAGI. The CDR3 spans 13 residues. In nucleotides, the CDR3 is TGTGCCAGCAGTACGACAGGCAGTCAGCCCCAGCATTTT. This gives the protein CASSTTGSQPQHF.

This chain connects TRBV14 to TRBJ1-2; the D gene is possibly TRBD1 (6 bases). Per germline, CDR1 SGHDN and CDR2 FVKESK. There are 16 residues in the CDR3. The V end lost 2 bases, the J end lost 1 base, and 14 bases lay between the germline ends. Written as DNA, the CDR3 is TGTGCCAGCAGCCAAAGGGGCGGGGGCGATAACTATGGCTACACCTTC. Translating gives CASSQRGGGDNYGYTF. The variable domain in full, with the rest retrieved from reference TRBV14 and TRBJ1-2, is EAGVTQFPSHSVIEKGQTVTLRCDPISGHDNLYWYRRVMGKEIKFLLHFVKESKQDESGMPNNRFLAERTGGTYSTLKVQPAELEDSGVYFCASSQRGGGDNYGYTFGSGTRLTVV.

This CDR3 is CASSDVTGGRETQYF. The CDR3 DNA reads TGTGCCAGCAGTGACGTTACAGGGGGCAGGGAGACCCAGTACTTC. The chain links TRBV2 to TRBJ2-5; 9 bases fit TRBD1. Per germline, CDR1 SNHLY and CDR2 FYNNEI. V trimming: 3 bases; J trimming: 5 bases; junction bases outside the gene matches: 7. This CDR3 region has 15 residues.

The chain employs TRBV5-1 and TRBJ1-6, with a tentative D call TRBD1 (5 bases). CDR3 length equals 15 residues. Germline loops: CDR1 SGHRS, CDR2 YFSETQ. With 4 bases removed from V and 5 bases from J, the gap between germline ends came to 13 bases. CDR3 protein: CASSLLDRDNSPLHF. Here the CDR3 DNA reads TGCGCCAGCAGCCTACTCGACAGAGATAATTCACCCCTCCACTTT. The complete variable domain, with remaining parts taken from reference TRBV5-1 and TRBJ1-6, reads KAGVTQTPRYLIKTRGQQVTLSCSPISGHRSVSWYQQTPGQGLQFLFEYFSETQRNKGNFPGRFSGRQFSNSRSEMNVSTLELGDSALYLCASSLLDRDNSPLHFGNGTRLTVT.

CDR3 sequence (DNA): TGTGCCAGCAGCACCCGGGACAGAAATGAGCAGTTCTTC. Its translation is CASSTRDRNEQFF. The rearrangement uses TRBV21-1 and TRBJ2-1; the table's D call, TRBD1, was not checked against the DNA. TRBV21-1 is noted as a pseudogene. The CDR3 is made up of 13 amino acids.

V usage is TRBV28 and J usage is TRBJ1-4; D is ambiguous. The V and J ends lost 8 bases and 11 bases respectively, with 12 bases between them. The CDR3 covers 11 residues. Germline CDR1 MDHEN, CDR2 SYDVKM. CDR3 sequence (DNA): TGTGCCAGCGTCGGTTCGTATAAACTGTTTTTT. This gives the protein CASVGSYKLFF.

The V and J genes are TRBV5-1 and TRBJ1-3; D remains ambiguous. V dropped 5 bases and J dropped 0 bases, with 6 bases sitting between them. In germline, CDR1 is SGHRS, CDR2 YFSETQ. This CDR3 region has 13 residues. For the CDR3, the DNA is TGCGCCAGCAGTGAGGGCTCTGGAAACACCATATATTTT. Translating it yields CASSEGSGNTIYF.

The V gene is TRBV19, the J gene TRBJ2-3, with D perhaps matching TRBD2 (6 bases). V lost 5 bases, J lost 2 bases, and 14 bases lay in between. CDR3 size: 15 residues. Germline CDR1 is LNHDA and CDR2 is SQIVND (reference sequence). CDR3 coding DNA: TGTGCCAGTAGTTCCGTGGGGACTGTCACAGATACGCAGTATTTT. Translated: CASSSVGTVTDTQYF.

V is TRBV9 and J is TRBJ2-5; D possibly corresponds to TRBD2 (5 bases). The J call may be wrong; the DNA end is better matched by TRBJ2-7. Germline V CDR1 and CDR2: SGDLS, YYNGEE. The CDR3 loop spans 15 amino acids. CDR3 sequence (DNA): TGTGCCAGCAGCGCTACTGGGGAGTCCTCTCGCGAGCAGTACTTC. Protein sequence: CASSATGESSREQYF.